Here is one T cell receptor (beta chain) with its context. Its antigen target is currently unknown. Base quality data are lacking; no much larger clone is found one base away. V is trimmed back by 4 bases and J by 4 bases, and the junction contains 9 bases that no gene match accounts for. The germline V gene encodes CDR1 KGHDR and CDR2 SFDVKD. From the cysteine through the phenylalanine, the CDR3 covers 16 amino acids. Of all the DNA, just the CDR3 is kept, 48 bases in frame from base 1. The source of the sample is a study of blood T cells in healthy people across ages (dated by TCRdb to about 2015). Describing the broader study: In model experiments, template switching captured roughly one uniquely barcoded TCR beta cDNA molecule for every two T cells. Using the same blood draw, the study looked at two additional independent replicas of 1 million unique cDNA reads for two donors, one aged 18 to 30 and the other aged 80 or older. To track age-related changes in TCR beta repertoire diversity, the study relied on deep sequencing normalized with unique cDNA molecular identifiers. Four age groups were formed from the donors: young (average about 17 years), middle-aged (approximately 40), aged (around 68) and long-lived (less than 85). Donors of different ages were randomly distributed across sequencing lanes to avoid experimental bias. On the study overall, not on this receptor specifically: Compared with the aged group, the long-lived group had more naive CD4+ T cells, fewer expanded clones and increased TCR diversity, a pattern suggesting age selection. As age increased, observed TCR beta diversity per million T cells dropped in a roughly linear way, and a significant reduction was already evident by age 40. Donor CMV infection status was unknown, potentially confounding age-related changes in expanded clonotypes. Conclusive comparison of naive and antigen-experienced compartments was prevented by the profiling of bulk unsorted PBMCs. The percentage of naive T cells measured by flow cytometry correlated strongly with observed TCR beta diversity. Total diversity estimates from one million sequenced T cells were considered lower bounds and underestimates.

Systemically healthy Caucasian individuals from Russia, 35 to 40 in total and aged about 6 to 100 years, were included as donors. Each donor gave ten milliliters of peripheral blood, drawn into EDTA-treated Vacutainer tubes. PBMCs were isolated by Ficoll-Paque density-gradient centrifugation, with at least 6.5 million obtained per sample. Total RNA was extracted from PBMCs with Trizol reagent, with at least 5 micrograms obtained per sample. Naive CD45RAhigh/CD27high T cell percentages were measured by flow cytometry on a PBMC aliquot from every donor. Library generation was performed with 5' RACE. The instrument was an Illumina HiSeq 2500. A second PCR of 7 to 11 cycles was performed with a sample-barcoded 5' primer and a J-beta primer mix. A unique molecular identifier was introduced onto each TCR beta cDNA molecule by a template-switch 5' adaptor carrying 12 random nucleotides. Each sample yielded at least 2.5 million CDR3-containing paired-end reads. The Mint cDNA synthesis kit, primed by a TRBC-specific oligonucleotide, was used to synthesize first-strand cDNA from all RNA. After uracil-DNA glycosylase treatment, a first 18-cycle PCR used universal primers M1SS and BC2_uni_R on all cDNA. Processing in the source paper ran as follows. For normalization, 1 million high-quality reads, each with a distinct molecular identifier, were randomly selected from each sample. Instead of being binned into consensus sequences, reads with shared molecular identifiers were discarded. MiTCR, run with a Q25 quality threshold and the strictest error-elimination algorithm, handled CDR3 identification, clonotype clustering and error correction. Lower-bound total TCR beta diversity was estimated with a nonparametric unseen species model using Euler transformation. Using fastp trimming at Q25 and MiXCR clonotype assembly, TCRdb reanalyzed the public sequencing data and kept in-frame beta chains. Every distinct CDR3 protein forms one entry, paired with its most common genes and DNA. Clone size and V and J calls follow TCRdb, not the original study. For this sample there are about 720,000 distinct CDR3 sequences; 22% appear just once. Jointly, the top ten make up less than 25% of the sample.

The rearrangement joined TRBV24-1 to TRBJ2-3; 8 bases in the junction line up with TRBD2. Sample: blood. The clonotype originates from a man between 65 and 80 years old in good health. CDR3 region: CATSEASGSRSDTQYF. The nucleotides are TGTGCCACCAGTGAAGCGAGCGGGAGTAGGTCAGATACGCAGTATTTT.